This entry is about one T cell receptor beta chain. V gave up 3 bases and J gave up 8 bases, with 17 bases separating them. Per germline, CDR1 KGHSH and CDR2 LQKENI. The CDR3 spans 15 residues. Time point defined: cycle 4 day 1 (C4D1), after 6 weeks of nivolumab. No patient escaped relapse after autologous stem cell transplantation, and brentuximab vedotin exposure varied. Data came from immunoSEQ multiplex PCR; TCRdb stores just in-frame clones and leaves some out. The sample carries approximately 90,000 clones, nearly 85% recorded once. This record comes from a study of PD-1 blockade in classical Hodgkin lymphoma.

The sequencing here drew on peripheral blood mononuclear cells (PBMCs), taken before the fourth cycle of nivolumab. The chain carries TRBV18 and TRBJ2-1; D may match TRBD1 or TRBD2 (5 bases each). The TCR originated in a human donor with classical Hodgkin lymphoma. In nucleotides, the CDR3 is TGTGCCAGCTCACCCTCGGGGCCCCGGCACGATGAGCAGTTCTTC. It translates to CASSPSGPRHDEQFF.